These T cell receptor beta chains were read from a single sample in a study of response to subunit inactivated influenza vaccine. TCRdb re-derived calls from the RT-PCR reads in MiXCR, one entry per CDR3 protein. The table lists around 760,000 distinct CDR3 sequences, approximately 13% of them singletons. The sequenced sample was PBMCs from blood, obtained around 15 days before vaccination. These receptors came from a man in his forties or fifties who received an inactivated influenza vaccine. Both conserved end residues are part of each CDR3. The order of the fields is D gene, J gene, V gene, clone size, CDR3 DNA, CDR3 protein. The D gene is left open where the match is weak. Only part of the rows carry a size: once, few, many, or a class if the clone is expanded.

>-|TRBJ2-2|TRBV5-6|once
TGTGCCAGCGGCCTGCTGGGCACCGGGGAGCTGTTTTTT
CASGLLGTGELFF
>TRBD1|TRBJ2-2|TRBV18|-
TGTGCCACCTGGACAGGGGCGAACACCGGGGAGCTGTTTTTT
CATWTGANTGELFF
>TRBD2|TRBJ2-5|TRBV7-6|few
TGTGCCAGCAGCTTAAACGCCCTAGCGGGGGTGCCCGGAGCCCAGTACTTC
CASSLNALAGVPGAQYF
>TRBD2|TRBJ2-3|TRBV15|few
TGTGCCACCAGCAGGCTAGCGGGGGGGCTTTCAACAGATACGCAGTATTTT
CATSRLAGGLSTDTQYF
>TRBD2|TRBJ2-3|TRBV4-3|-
TGCGCCAGCTCCTCCCGGGGGGGAGGAGATACGCAGTATTTT
CASSSRGGGDTQYF
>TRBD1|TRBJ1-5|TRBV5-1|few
TGCGCCAGCAAATACGCGCCGGGACAGGGTCAAGATCAGCCCCAGCATTTT
CASKYAPGQGQDQPQHF
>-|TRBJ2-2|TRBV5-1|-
TGCGCCAGCAGCTTGGGGGCCCCAGCGAACACCGGGGAGCTGTTTTTT
CASSLGAPANTGELFF
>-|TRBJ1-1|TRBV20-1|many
TGCAGTGCTCGGGCGCGGAGCACTGAAGCTTTCTTT
CSARARSTEAFF
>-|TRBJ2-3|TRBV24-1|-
TGTGCCACCAGTGAGCGACAGGCAGGGACAGATACGCAGTATTTT
CATSERQAGTDTQYF
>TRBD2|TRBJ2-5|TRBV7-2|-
TGTGCCAGCAGCCCCTTTTCGGGAGGGAAAGAGACCCAGTACTTC
CASSPFSGGKETQYF
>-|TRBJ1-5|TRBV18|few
TGTGCCAGCTCGCCCTCACAGGGACAGCCCCAGCATTTT
CASSPSQGQPQHF
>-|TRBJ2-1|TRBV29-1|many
TGCAGCGTCATACCTCTCACCGGAATCGAGCAGTTCTTC
CSVIPLTGIEQFF
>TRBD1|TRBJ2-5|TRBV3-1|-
TGTGCCAGCAGCCACCGAACGGGACAGCGGGAGACCCAGTACTTC
CASSHRTGQRETQYF
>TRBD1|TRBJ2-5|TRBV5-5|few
TGTGCCAGCAGCTTGGCCGGGCCAGGGGGCTTCGGTGAGACCCAGTACTTC
CASSLAGPGGFGETQYF
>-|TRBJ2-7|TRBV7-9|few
TGTGCCAGCAGCTCCATTCACGGGCGGGACTTGATCTACGAGCAGTACTTC
CASSSIHGRDLIYEQYF
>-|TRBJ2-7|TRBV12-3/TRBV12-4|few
TGTGCCAGCAGTTCAGGGTGGGAGCAGTACTTC
CASSSGWEQYF
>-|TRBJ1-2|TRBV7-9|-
TGTGCCAGCAGCTTAGCAGCGGTGGCAGGCAACTATGGCTACACCTTC
CASSLAAVAGNYGYTF
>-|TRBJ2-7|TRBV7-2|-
TGTGCCAGCAGGTTGACAGGCAGCTCCTACAAGCAGTACTTC
CASRLTGSSYKQYF
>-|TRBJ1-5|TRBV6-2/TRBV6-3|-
TGTGCCAGCAGACGACAATCGGGGCCCCAGCATTTT
CASRRQSGPQHF
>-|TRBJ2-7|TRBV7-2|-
TGTGCCAGCAGCCCCACGGGAGGGGGCAGCGAGCAGTACTTC
CASSPTGGGSEQYF
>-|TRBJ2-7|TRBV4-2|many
TGTGCCAGCAGCGCCCTAGGAGGCCTCTCCTACGAGCAGTACTTC
CASSALGGLSYEQYF
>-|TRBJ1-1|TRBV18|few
TGTGCCAGCTCACCCAACGGGGGGCTTGGGACTGAAGCTTTCTTT
CASSPNGGLGTEAFF
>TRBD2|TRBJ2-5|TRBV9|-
TGTGCCAGCAGCGCTGGACTAGCGGGGGAAGAGACCCAGTACTTC
CASSAGLAGEETQYF